Below, 8 T cell receptor beta chains from the same sample are listed, as sequenced in a study of blood T cell repertoires in COVID-19. Clones were read by immunoSEQ multiplex PCR, and TCRdb kept only the in-frame ones, dropping some. The sample has roughly 350,000 clones; more than 90% are singletons. The sequenced sample was PBMCs or T cells enriched from blood (not recorded which). All receptors come from a woman in her twenties or thirties who had recovered from COVID-19.

The chain uses TRBV5-6 and TRBJ1-2, with TRBD1 matching over 9 bases. V dropped 4 bases and J dropped 2; count of bases not matched to a gene: 9. The CDR3 sequence is 16 residues long. CDR1 is SGHDT, CDR2 YYEEEE, per germline. CDR3: CASSEDRGYFNYGYTF. As DNA, the CDR3 is TGTGCCAGCAGCGAGGACAGGGGATATTTCAACTATGGCTACACCTTC.

The chain couples TRBV28 to TRBJ2-1; 8 bases agree with TRBD1. CDR1 is MDHEN, CDR2 SYDVKM, per germline. This CDR3 has 13 amino acids. V trimming: 10 bases; J trimming: 10 bases; junction bases outside the gene matches: 12. As DNA, the CDR3 is TGTGCCACCCAACCCCAGGGGGCAAGGGAGCAGTTCTTC. This gives the protein CATQPQGAREQFF.

The V gene is TRBV5-6, the J gene TRBJ1-1; perhaps TRBD1 as D (6 bases). The V end was cut by 6 bases, the J end by 1 base, with 10 bases between. The germline V gene encodes CDR1 SGHDT and CDR2 YYEEEE. The length of the CDR3 is 13 residues. CDR3 nucleotides: TGTGCCAGCACCGACAGGAGGAACACTGAAGCTTTCTTT. Residues: CASTDRRNTEAFF.

J is TRBJ1-1 and V is TRBV18; the D gene is possibly TRBD1 (6 bases). Germline V gene sequence: CDR1 KGHSH, CDR2 LQKENI. The CDR3 is 14 residues long. V lost 5 bases to trimming and J lost 2 bases, with 12 bases between them. The CDR3 nucleotides are TGTGCCAGCTCAACACAGGACAGCAACACTGAAGCTTTCTTT. It yields the protein CASSTQDSNTEAFF. The full variable domain, its missing parts supplied by reference TRBV18 and TRBJ1-1, is NAGVMQNPRHLVRRRGQEARLRCSPMKGHSHVYWYRQLPEEGLKFMVYLQKENIIDESGMPKERFSAEFPKEGPSILRIQQVVRGDSAAYFCASSTQDSNTEAFFGQGTRLTVV.

The chain joins TRBV11-1 to TRBJ2-3; 10 positions agree with TRBD2. The germline V gene encodes CDR1 SGHAT and CDR2 FQDESV (reference sequence). The CDR3 has 15 residues. Germline trimming cut 3 bases from V and 7 bases from J; bases unmatched to any gene: 7. CDR3 region: CASSLASGSRHTQYF. The CDR3 region has the DNA TGTGCCAGCAGCTTGGCTAGCGGGAGTCGCCATACGCAGTATTTT.

The V gene is TRBV19, the J gene TRBJ1-6; 12 bases map to TRBD1. Germline CDR1 and CDR2: LNHDA and SQIVND (reference sequence). V lost 7 bases and J lost 10; bases outside the gene matches: 5. This CDR3 is built from 14 residues. The CDR3 coding sequence is TGTGCCAGTACCGCGGGACAGGGGGCATCACCCCTCCACTTT. Protein product: CASTAGQGASPLHF.

The gene calls are TRBV30 and TRBJ1-1; possible D gene TRBD1, 5 bases. Per germline, CDR1 GTSNPN and CDR2 SVGIG (reference sequence). The germline V and J ends were trimmed by 5 bases and 1 base, with 14 bases remaining between them. The length of the CDR3 is 14 residues. Here the CDR3 DNA reads TGTGCCTGGGGCAGGGATTGGGGGAACACTGAAGCTTTCTTT. Translated, it gives CAWGRDWGNTEAFF. Based on the CDR3 plus reference TRBV30 and TRBJ1-1, the full variable domain is SQTIHQWPATLVQPVGSPLSLECTVEGTSNPNLYWYRQAAGRGLQLLFYSVGIGQISSEVPQNLSASRPQDRQFILSSKKLLLSDSGFYLCAWGRDWGNTEAFFGQGTRLTVV.

The chain links TRBV28 to TRBJ1-1, with D tentatively TRBD1 (6 bases). The germline V gene encodes CDR1 MDHEN and CDR2 SYDVKM. The CDR3 spans 14 residues. V gave up 2 bases and J gave up 1 base, with 8 bases separating them. The CDR3, as DNA: TGTGCCAGCAGTTTAAGGACAGAGAACACTGAAGCTTTCTTT. This gives the protein CASSLRTENTEAFF.